This T cell receptor (beta chain) was captured in a study of T cells in Graves' hyperthyroidism and ophthalmopathy. Diagnosis rested on symptoms, serum thyroxine and TRAb, thyroid ultrasound, and orbital computed tomography. A remark on this clonotype: Its matching antigen is unknown.

Study-wide results and limits: Blood also carried most thyroid clonotypes expanded above 0.001. A 13 V-J signature model discriminated ophthalmopathy versus stable hyperthyroidism.

TCR beta CDR3 regions were amplified from RNA transcripts. The HTBI primer set drove a first-round RT-PCR of the TCR CDR3. MiXCR, run by TCRdb on the multiplex PCR reads, gives a single entry per CDR3 protein. Of 500,000 to 800,000 distinct CDR3 sequences in the sample, about 45% were seen once. The CDR3 is 16 residues long. The V and J ends lost 5 bases and 8 bases, in that order; junction bases with no gene match: 15. The germline V gene encodes CDR1 SQVTM and CDR2 ANQGSEA. The source material was peripheral blood or thyroid tissue (not recorded which). This chain joins TRBV29-1 and TRBJ1-2; 12 bases are shared with TRBD1. This receptor was identified in an adult man with Graves' disease, either hyperthyroidism or ophthalmopathy (not recorded which). CDR3 bases: TGCAGCGTTCCCTTGTGGGGGACAGGGGGCGTACGGGGCTACACCTTC. Its translation: CSVPLWGTGGVRGYTF.